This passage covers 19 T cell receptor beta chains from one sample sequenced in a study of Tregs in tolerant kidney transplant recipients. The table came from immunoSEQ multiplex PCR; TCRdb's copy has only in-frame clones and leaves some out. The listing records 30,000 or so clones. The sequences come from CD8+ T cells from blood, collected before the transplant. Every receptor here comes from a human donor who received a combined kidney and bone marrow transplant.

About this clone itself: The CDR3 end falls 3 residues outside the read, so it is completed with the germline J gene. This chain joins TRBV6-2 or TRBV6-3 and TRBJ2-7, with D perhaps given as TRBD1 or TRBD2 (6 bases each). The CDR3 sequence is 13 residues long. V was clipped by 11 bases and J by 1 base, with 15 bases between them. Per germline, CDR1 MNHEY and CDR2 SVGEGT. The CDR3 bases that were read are TGTGCCTCGGAGGGGGAGTCTTCCTACGAG. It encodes CASEGESSYE. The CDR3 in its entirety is CASEGESSYEQYF.

The part of the CDR3 DNA that was read is TGCGCCAGCAGTGAGTACCTTGGACAGGGGTACAATGAG. Amino acid sequence: CASSEYLGQGYNE. The full CDR3 protein is CASSEYLGQGYNEQFF. V gene TRBV10-1 combines with J gene TRBJ2-1; 9 positions agree with TRBD1. The observed sequence ends 3 residues before the CDR3 terminus, with the missing tail filled in from the germline J gene. Germline CDR1 is WNHNN and CDR2 is SYGVQD (reference sequence). J lost 4 bases, V lost 1 base, and 5 bases had no gene match. There are 16 residues in the CDR3.

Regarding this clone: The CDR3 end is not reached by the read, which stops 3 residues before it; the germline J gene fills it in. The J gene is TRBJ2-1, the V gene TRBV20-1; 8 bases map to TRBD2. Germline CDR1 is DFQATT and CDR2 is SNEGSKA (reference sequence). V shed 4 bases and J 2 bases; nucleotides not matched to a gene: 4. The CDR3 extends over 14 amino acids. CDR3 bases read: TGCAGTGCTAAGCTAGCGGGTACCTACAATGAG. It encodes CSAKLAGTYNE. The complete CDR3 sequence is CSAKLAGTYNEQFF.

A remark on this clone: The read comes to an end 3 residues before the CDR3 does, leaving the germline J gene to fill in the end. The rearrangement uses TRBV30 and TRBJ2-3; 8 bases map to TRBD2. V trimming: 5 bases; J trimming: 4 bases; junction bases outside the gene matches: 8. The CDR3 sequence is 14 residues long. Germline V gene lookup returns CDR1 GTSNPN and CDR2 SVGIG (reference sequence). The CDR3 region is CAWGISGMADTQYF. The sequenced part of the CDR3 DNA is TGTGCCTGGGGGATTAGCGGGATGGCAGATACG.

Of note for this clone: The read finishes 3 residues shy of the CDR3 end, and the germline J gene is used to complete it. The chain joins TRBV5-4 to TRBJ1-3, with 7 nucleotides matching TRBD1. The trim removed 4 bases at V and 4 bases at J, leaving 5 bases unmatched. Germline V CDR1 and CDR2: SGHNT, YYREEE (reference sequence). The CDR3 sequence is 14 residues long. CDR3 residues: CASSPRDSGNTIYF. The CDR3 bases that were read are TGTGCCAGCAGCCCGCGGGACAGCGGAAACACC. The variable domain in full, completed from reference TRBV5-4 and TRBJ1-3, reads ETGVTQSPTHLIKTRGQQVTLRCSSQSGHNTVSWYQQALGQGPQFIFQYYREEENGRGNFPPRFSGLQFPNYSSELNVNALELDDSALYLCASSPRDSGNTIYFGEGSWLTVV.

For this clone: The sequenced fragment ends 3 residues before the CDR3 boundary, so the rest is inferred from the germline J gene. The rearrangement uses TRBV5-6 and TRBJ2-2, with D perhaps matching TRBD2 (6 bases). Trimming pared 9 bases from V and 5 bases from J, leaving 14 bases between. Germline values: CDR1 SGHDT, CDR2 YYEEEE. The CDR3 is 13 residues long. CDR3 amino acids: CATNGGTTGELFF. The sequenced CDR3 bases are TGTGCCACTAATGGGGGGACTACCGGGGAG.

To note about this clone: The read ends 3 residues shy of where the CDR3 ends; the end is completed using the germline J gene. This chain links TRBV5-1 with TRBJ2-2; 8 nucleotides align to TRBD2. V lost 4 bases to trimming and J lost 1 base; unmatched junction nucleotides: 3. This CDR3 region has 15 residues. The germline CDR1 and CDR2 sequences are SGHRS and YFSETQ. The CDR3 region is CASSISGENTGELFF. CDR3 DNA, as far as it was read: TGCGCCAGCAGCATTAGCGGGGAGAACACCGGGGAG. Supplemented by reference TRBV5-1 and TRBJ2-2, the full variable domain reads KAGVTQTPRYLIKTRGQQVTLSCSPISGHRSVSWYQQTPGQGLQFLFEYFSETQRNKGNFPGRFSGRQFSNSRSEMNVSTLELGDSALYLCASSISGENTGELFFGEGSRLTVL.

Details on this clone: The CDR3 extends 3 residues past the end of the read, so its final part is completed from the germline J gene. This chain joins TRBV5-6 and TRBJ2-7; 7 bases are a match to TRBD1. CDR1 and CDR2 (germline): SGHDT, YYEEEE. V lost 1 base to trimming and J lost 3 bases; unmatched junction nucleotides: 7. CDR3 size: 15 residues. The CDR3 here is CASSLWTGGFYEQYF. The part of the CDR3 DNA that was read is TGTGCCAGCAGCTTGTGGACAGGTGGATTCTACGAG.

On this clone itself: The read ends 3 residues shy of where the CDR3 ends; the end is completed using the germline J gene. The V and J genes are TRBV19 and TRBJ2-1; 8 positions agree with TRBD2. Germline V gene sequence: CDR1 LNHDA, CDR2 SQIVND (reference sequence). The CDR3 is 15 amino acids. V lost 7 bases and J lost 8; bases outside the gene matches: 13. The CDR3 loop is CASNPGLGITYEQFF. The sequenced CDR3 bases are TGTGCCAGTAATCCGGGACTAGGTATTACATATGAG.

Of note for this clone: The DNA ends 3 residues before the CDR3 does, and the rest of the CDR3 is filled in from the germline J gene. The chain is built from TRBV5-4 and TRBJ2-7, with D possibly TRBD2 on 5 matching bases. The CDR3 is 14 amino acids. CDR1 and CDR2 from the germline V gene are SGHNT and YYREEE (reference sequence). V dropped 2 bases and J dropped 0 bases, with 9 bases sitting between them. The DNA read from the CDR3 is TGTGCCAGCAGCTTACGGGGAACCTCCTACGAG. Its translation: CASSLRGTSYE. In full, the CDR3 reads CASSLRGTSYEQYF.

The CDR3 sequence is CASRGTMSEAFF. The CDR3 bases that were read are TGTGCCAGCAGGGGCACAATGTCTGAA. The chain uses TRBV6-4 and TRBJ1-1; no firm D call. The observed sequence ends 3 residues before the CDR3 terminus, with the missing tail filled in from the germline J gene. V dropped 6 bases and J dropped 6 bases, with 11 bases sitting between them. This CDR3 contains 12 residues. Germline V CDR1 and CDR2: MRHNA, SNTAGT.

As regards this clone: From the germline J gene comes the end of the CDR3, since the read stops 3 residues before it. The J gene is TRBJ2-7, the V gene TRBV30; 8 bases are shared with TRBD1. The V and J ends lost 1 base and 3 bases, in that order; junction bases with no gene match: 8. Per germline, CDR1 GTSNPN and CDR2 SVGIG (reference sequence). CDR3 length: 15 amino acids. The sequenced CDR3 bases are TGTGCCTGGAGTGACGGACAGGGTGGGTTCTACGAG. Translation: CAWSDGQGGFYE. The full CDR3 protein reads CAWSDGQGGFYEQYF.

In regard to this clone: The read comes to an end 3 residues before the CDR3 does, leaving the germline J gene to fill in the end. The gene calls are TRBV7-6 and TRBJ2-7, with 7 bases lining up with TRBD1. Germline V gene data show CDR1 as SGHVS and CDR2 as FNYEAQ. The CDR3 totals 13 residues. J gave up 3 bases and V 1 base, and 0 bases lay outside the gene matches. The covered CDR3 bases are TGTGCCAGCAGCTTAGGGGACAGCTACGAG. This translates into CASSLGDSYE. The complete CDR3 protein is CASSLGDSYEQYF.

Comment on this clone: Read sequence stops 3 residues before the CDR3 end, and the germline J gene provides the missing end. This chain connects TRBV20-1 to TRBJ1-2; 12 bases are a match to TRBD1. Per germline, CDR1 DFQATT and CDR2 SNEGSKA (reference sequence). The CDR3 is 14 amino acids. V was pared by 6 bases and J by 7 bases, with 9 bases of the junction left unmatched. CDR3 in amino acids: CSASGWGQGAGYTF. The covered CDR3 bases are TGCAGTGCCAGCGGGTGGGGACAGGGGGCTGGC.

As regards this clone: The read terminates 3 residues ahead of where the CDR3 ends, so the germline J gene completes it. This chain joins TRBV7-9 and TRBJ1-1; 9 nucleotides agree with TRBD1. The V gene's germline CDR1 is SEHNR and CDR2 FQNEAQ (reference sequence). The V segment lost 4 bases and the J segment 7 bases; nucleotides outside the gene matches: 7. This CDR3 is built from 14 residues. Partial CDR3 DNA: TGTGCCAGCAGCTGGAGAGGACAGGGGAATGAA. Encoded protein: CASSWRGQGNE. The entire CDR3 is CASSWRGQGNEAFF.

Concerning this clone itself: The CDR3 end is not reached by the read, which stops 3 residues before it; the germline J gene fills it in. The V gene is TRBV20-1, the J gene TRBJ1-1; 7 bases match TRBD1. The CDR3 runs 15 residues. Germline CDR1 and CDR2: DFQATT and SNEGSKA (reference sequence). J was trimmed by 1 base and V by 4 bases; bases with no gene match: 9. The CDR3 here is CSANNGDRKNTEAFF. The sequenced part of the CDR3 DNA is TGCAGTGCTAATAATGGGGACAGAAAGAACACTGAA.

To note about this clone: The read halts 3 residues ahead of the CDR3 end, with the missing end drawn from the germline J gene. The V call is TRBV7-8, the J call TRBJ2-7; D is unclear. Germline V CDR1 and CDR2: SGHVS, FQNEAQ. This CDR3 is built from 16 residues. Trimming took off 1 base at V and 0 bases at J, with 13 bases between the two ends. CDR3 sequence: CASSLGFSPTSYEQYF. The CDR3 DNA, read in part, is TGTGCCAGCAGCTTAGGATTTTCTCCTACCTCCTACGAG.

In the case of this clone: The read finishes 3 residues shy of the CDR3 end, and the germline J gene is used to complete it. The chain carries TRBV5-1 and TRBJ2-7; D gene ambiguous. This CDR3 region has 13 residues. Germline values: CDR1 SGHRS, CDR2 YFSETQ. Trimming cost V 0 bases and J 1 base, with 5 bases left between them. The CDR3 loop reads CASSLATSYEQYF. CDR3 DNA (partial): TGCGCCAGCAGCTTGGCCACATCCTACGAG.

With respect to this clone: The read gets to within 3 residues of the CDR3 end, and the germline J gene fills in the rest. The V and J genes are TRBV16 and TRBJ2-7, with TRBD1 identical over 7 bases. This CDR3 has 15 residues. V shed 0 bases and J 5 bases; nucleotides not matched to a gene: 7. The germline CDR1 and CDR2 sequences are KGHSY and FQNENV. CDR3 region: CASSQSFDREDEQYF. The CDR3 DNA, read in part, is TGTGCCAGCAGCCAATCTTTCGACAGGGAAGACGAG.